The 30 T cell receptor beta chains below were found in one sample sequenced in a study of a mutant IDH1 vaccine in newly diagnosed glioma. Which antigens these TCRs recognize remains unknown. The protocol was immunoSEQ multiplex PCR, while the TCRdb copy is restricted to in-frame clones and leaves out a portion. The sample gives roughly 86,000 clones, 85% to 90% of which show up once; 0.6% to 0.95% is in the top ten. Time point: week 47, end of study. All doses held 300 ug of mutant IDH1 20-mer peptide, with topical imiquimod. Sequenced material: PBMCs, taken from a glioma patient whose treatment included an IDH1 peptide vaccine. All receptors derive from a woman aged 45-65 years with glioma.

The V call is TRBV7-8, the J call TRBJ1-1; D might be TRBD1 (5 bases). Germline values: CDR1 SGHVS, CDR2 FQNEAQ. CDR3 length equals 16 residues. Trimming took off 2 bases at V and 4 bases at J, with 17 bases between the two ends. CDR3 DNA sequence: TGTGCCAGCAGCTTATCGGGACCCAACTTGGGCACTGAAGCTTTCTTT. Amino acids: CASSLSGPNLGTEAFF.

The chain couples TRBV6-1 to TRBJ2-7, with 8 bases lining up with TRBD1. J gave up 0 bases and V 2 bases, and 9 bases lay outside the gene matches. The CDR3 has 17 amino acids. Germline V lookup: CDR1 MNHNS, CDR2 SASEGT. In nucleotides, the CDR3 is TGTGCCAGCAGTGAAAGGGGGACAGGCTTAACCTCCTACGAGCAGTACTTC. This encodes CASSERGTGLTSYEQYF.

This clone was recorded only once. The J gene is TRBJ2-1, the V gene TRBV5-4; a possible D gene is TRBD1 (6 bases). The V gene's germline CDR1 is SGHNT and CDR2 YYREEE (reference sequence). The CDR3 extends over 13 amino acids. Trimming removed 4 bases at V and 6 bases at J, with 11 bases between. CDR3 in amino acids: CASSPPRGNEQFF. The DNA of the CDR3 is TGTGCCAGCAGCCCGCCCAGGGGCAATGAGCAGTTCTTC. The full variable domain, rest sourced from reference TRBV5-4 and TRBJ2-1, is ETGVTQSPTHLIKTRGQQVTLRCSSQSGHNTVSWYQQALGQGPQFIFQYYREEENGRGNFPPRFSGLQFPNYSSELNVNALELDDSALYLCASSPPRGNEQFFGPGTRLTVL.

The V and J genes are TRBV28 and TRBJ2-7; no definite D call. V gave up 3 bases and J gave up 5 bases, with 8 bases separating them. Germline values: CDR1 MDHEN, CDR2 SYDVKM. This CDR3 region has 12 residues. The CDR3 sequence is CASSFSMNEQYF. CDR3 DNA sequence: TGTGCCAGCAGTTTCTCCATGAACGAGCAGTACTTC.

This chain links TRBV9 with TRBJ1-6, with D uncertain. This CDR3 has 13 amino acids. Germline values: CDR1 SGDLS, CDR2 YYNGEE. V lost 0 bases and J lost 7, with 5 bases in between. CDR3 loop: CASSVETNSPLHF. The CDR3 region has the DNA TGTGCCAGCAGCGTAGAAACGAATTCACCCCTCCACTTT.

The chain employs TRBV7-9 and TRBJ1-1; 10 bases map to TRBD1. V was pared by 4 bases and J by 4 bases, with 6 bases of the junction left unmatched. CDR1 is SEHNR, CDR2 FQNEAQ, per germline (reference sequence). The length of the CDR3 is 15 residues. The CDR3 loop reads CASSSDRGFLTEAFF. The CDR3 DNA reads as TGTGCCAGCAGCTCGGACAGGGGGTTTCTCACTGAAGCTTTCTTT.

The gene calls are TRBV19 and TRBJ2-7, with D uncertain. The CDR3 spans 14 residues. Germline V CDR1 and CDR2: LNHDA, SQIVND (reference sequence). Trimming cost V 5 bases and J 2 bases, with 13 bases left between them. The CDR3 nucleotides are TGTGCCAGTAGTCAGAGACACGGCACCTACGAGCAGTACTTC. Translation gives CASSQRHGTYEQYF.

This chain joins TRBV28 and TRBJ1-2; D is uncertain. Germline CDR1 MDHEN, CDR2 SYDVKM. The length of the CDR3 is 12 residues. V shed 3 bases and J shed 7 bases, with 9 bases lying between them. The CDR3 DNA reads as TGTGCCAGCAGTTTCGGGCGGCTTGGCTACACCTTC. Its protein product is CASSFGRLGYTF.

V and J are TRBV12-5 and TRBJ1-1; D gene uncertain. Germline assignment: CDR1 LGHNT and CDR2 FRNRAP. V lost 3 bases and J 2 bases, leaving 7 bases between the germline ends. This CDR3 has 13 amino acids. CDR3 loop: CASGLSTNTEAFF. Here the CDR3 DNA reads TGTGCTAGTGGTTTAAGCACTAACACTGAAGCTTTCTTT.

The chain joins TRBV13 to TRBJ1-2, with 7 bases aligning to TRBD1. The V and J ends lost 5 bases and 7 bases, in that order; junction bases with no gene match: 7. The CDR3 has 13 amino acids. CDR1 is PRHDT, CDR2 FYEKMQ, per germline (reference sequence). In DNA, the CDR3 is TGTGCCAGCAGCGAGGGGACAGCCTTTGGCTACACCTTC. Its protein product is CASSEGTAFGYTF.

This clone was counted a few times. This sequence joins TRBV4-1 and TRBJ1-1, with TRBD1 as a possible D gene (5 bases). CDR3 length: 16 amino acids. V lost 0 bases, J lost 3 bases, and 14 bases lay in between. The germline V gene encodes CDR1 MGHRA and CDR2 YSYEKL. CDR3 coding DNA: TGCGCCAGCAGCCAAGATGGTTGGACACCAGACACTGAAGCTTTCTTT. It yields the protein CASSQDGWTPDTEAFF.

V gene TRBV5-4 combines with J gene TRBJ2-3; the match to TRBD2 covers 10 bases. Germline V gene lookup returns CDR1 SGHNT and CDR2 YYREEE (reference sequence). The CDR3 runs 16 residues. The ends lost 0 bases at V and 2 bases at J; junction bases unmatched: 3. Written as DNA, the CDR3 is TGTGCCAGCAGCTTGGATCTAGCGGGAGCCACAGATACGCAGTATTTT. Protein sequence: CASSLDLAGATDTQYF.

The V call is TRBV5-4, the J call TRBJ2-7; D is unclear. With 3 bases removed from V and 3 bases from J, the gap between germline ends came to 13 bases. Germline V CDR1 and CDR2: SGHNT, YYREEE (reference sequence). This CDR3 is 14 amino acids long. CDR3: CASSSGVGDYEQYF. CDR3 bases: TGTGCCAGCAGCTCCGGCGTAGGAGACTACGAGCAGTACTTC.

This rearrangement joins TRBV11-1 to TRBJ2-7; D gene ambiguous. Trimming left V 5 bases short and J 2 bases short, with 10 bases between. Germline lookup yields CDR1 SGHAT and CDR2 FQDESV (reference sequence). The CDR3 has 13 amino acids. In DNA, the CDR3 is TGTGCCAGCAGCCCGGCAATACCCTACGAGCAGTACTTC. Amino acids: CASSPAIPYEQYF.

The chain uses TRBV12-1 and TRBJ2-4; the D call TRBD2 from the table was never checked on the DNA. TRBV12-1 is flagged as a pseudogene. The CDR3 is made up of 15 amino acids. CDR3 sequence reads: CASSPEGGGQDIQYF. The CDR3 DNA sequence: TGTGCCAGCAGCCCCGAAGGGGGGGGGCAGGACATTCAGTACTTC.

V usage is TRBV19 and J usage is TRBJ1-4, with D unclear. From germline, CDR1 is LNHDA and CDR2 SQIVND (reference sequence). V was shortened by 3 bases and J by 0 bases, with 11 bases between the two germline ends. The CDR3 extends over 16 amino acids. DNA for the CDR3: TGTGCCAGTAGTATGGGCAGCCCCCCAACTAATGAAAAACTGTTTTTT. Its protein product is CASSMGSPPTNEKLFF.

The CDR3 spells CASSIRTGEAQYF. CDR3 nucleotide sequence: TGTGCCAGCAGCATCAGGACAGGGGAGGCGCAGTATTTT. The rearrangement links TRBV7-9 to TRBJ2-3; 9 bases align to TRBD1. This CDR3 region has 13 residues. CDR1 is SEHNR and CDR2 is FQNEAQ in the germline V gene (reference sequence). Germline trimming cut 5 bases from V and 10 bases from J; bases unmatched to any gene: 7.

With respect to this clone: Distinct nucleotide sequences in the sample also encode this CDR3. The chain carries TRBV27 and TRBJ2-5; 7 positions agree with TRBD1. Germline V lookup: CDR1 MNHEY, CDR2 SMNVEV (reference sequence). V dropped 3 bases and J dropped 5; count of bases not matched to a gene: 3. The length of the CDR3 is 13 residues. CDR3 loop: CASSFLQGETQYF. The DNA of the CDR3 is TGTGCCAGCAGTTTTTTACAGGGGGAGACCCAGTACTTC.

The chain's CDR3 is CASSPPSDTQYF. The DNA of the CDR3 is TGTGCCAGCAGCCCTCCTTCAGATACGCAGTATTTT. The gene calls are TRBV5-4 and TRBJ2-3, with no clear D. CDR1 is SGHNT, CDR2 YYREEE, per germline (reference sequence). The CDR3 length is 12 residues. Trimming removed 4 bases from V and 4 bases from J, with 7 bases in between.

The V call is TRBV6-5, the J call TRBJ2-7, with D tentatively TRBD2 (6 bases). From germline, CDR1 is MNHEY and CDR2 SVGAGI. Trimming shortened V by 6 bases and J by 5 bases, and 14 bases separated the two germline ends. The CDR3 is 13 residues long. The CDR3, as DNA: TGTGCCAGCAGCCCCGGACTACACCACGAGCAGTACTTC. Translated: CASSPGLHHEQYF.

The V gene is TRBV5-1, the J gene TRBJ2-7; D is possibly TRBD1 (6 bases). V was cut by 0 bases and J by 2 bases, with 12 bases left in between. Germline V CDR1 and CDR2: SGHRS, YFSETQ. CDR3 size: 15 residues. The CDR3 DNA sequence: TGCGCCAGCAGCTTGGTGGGGGCGCGGGCCTACGAGCAGTACTTC. Translated, it gives CASSLVGARAYEQYF. The whole variable domain, filled in from reference TRBV5-1 and TRBJ2-7, reads KAGVTQTPRYLIKTRGQQVTLSCSPISGHRSVSWYQQTPGQGLQFLFEYFSETQRNKGNFPGRFSGRQFSNSRSEMNVSTLELGDSALYLCASSLVGARAYEQYFGPGTRLTVT.

The chain joins TRBV27 to TRBJ2-1; D not resolved. The germline V gene encodes CDR1 MNHEY and CDR2 SMNVEV (reference sequence). The CDR3 runs to 14 residues. V lost 6 bases and J 7 bases, leaving 16 bases between the germline ends. Here the CDR3 DNA reads TGTGCCAGCAGCCAAGGCCTCTCCCGGAATGAGCAGTTCTTC. Its protein is CASSQGLSRNEQFF.

The chain links TRBV15 to TRBJ2-1, with 7 bases identical to TRBD1. The V gene end was trimmed by 5 bases and the J gene end by 4 bases; junction bases not matched to a gene: 2. The CDR3 length is 13 residues. The V gene's germline CDR1 is LNHNV and CDR2 YYDKDF (reference sequence). DNA for the CDR3: TGTGCCACCAGCTCGGGACAGTACAATGAGCAGTTCTTC. Its translation: CATSSGQYNEQFF.

The chain links TRBV10-2 to TRBJ1-5; D is ambiguous. The V gene's germline CDR1 is WSHSY and CDR2 SAAADI. The CDR3 sequence is 14 residues long. The germline V and J ends were trimmed by 5 bases and 2 bases, with 10 bases remaining between them. DNA of the CDR3: TGCGCCAGCAGTTGGGCAATGGGCAATCAGCCCCAGCATTTT. This translates into CASSWAMGNQPQHF.

The chain joins TRBV4-2 to TRBJ2-1; no firm D call. V dropped 0 bases and J dropped 10 bases, with 13 bases sitting between them. The CDR3 runs to 14 residues. CDR1 is LGHNA and CDR2 is YNFKEQ in the germline V gene. The CDR3 is CASSQETTASEQFF. The CDR3 DNA reads as TGTGCCAGCAGCCAAGAGACAACGGCTTCCGAGCAGTTCTTC.

A single count supports this clone. This rearrangement joins TRBV5-1 to TRBJ2-7; D perhaps matches TRBD2 (6 bases). In germline, CDR1 is SGHRS, CDR2 YFSETQ. The CDR3 has 13 residues. V was cut by 5 bases and J by 0 bases, with 9 bases left in between. CDR3 sequence reads: CASRAGPSYEQYF. The CDR3 nucleotides are TGCGCCAGCAGGGCGGGGCCCTCCTACGAGCAGTACTTC.

The chain carries TRBV5-1 and TRBJ2-5; D ambiguous. Germline V gene data show CDR1 as SGHRS and CDR2 as YFSETQ. The CDR3 is made up of 15 amino acids. Trimming left V 3 bases short and J 2 bases short, with 14 bases between. Here the CDR3 reads CASSSDRTTQETQYF. Written as DNA, the CDR3 is TGCGCCAGCAGCTCGGACCGCACGACACAAGAGACCCAGTACTTC.

This chain connects TRBV6-1 to TRBJ2-2; tentatively, D is TRBD2 (6 bases). This CDR3 comprises 16 residues. The V and J ends lost 4 bases and 3 bases respectively, with 15 bases between them. CDR1 MNHNS and CDR2 SASEGT come from the germline V gene. In DNA, the CDR3 is TGTGCCAGCAGTGGGGGTGGAGGGACGCACACCGGGGAGCTGTTTTTT. As protein: CASSGGGGTHTGELFF.

The chain uses TRBV10-3 and TRBJ1-6, with TRBD1 as a possible D gene (5 bases). Germline-derived CDR1 and CDR2 are ENHRY and SYGVKD. The length of the CDR3 is 14 residues. The V end was cut by 6 bases, the J end by 5 bases, with 11 bases between. In DNA form, the CDR3 reads TGTGCCATCAGCCCGGGACGCGATAATTCACCCCTCCACTTT. Protein: CAISPGRDNSPLHF.

The gene calls are TRBV25-1 and TRBJ2-5, with 10 positions matching TRBD2. After removal of 2 bases from V and 4 bases from J, the junction contained 7 bases not matched to a gene. The germline gives CDR1 MGHDK, CDR2 SYGVNS. The CDR3 consists of 16 residues. CDR3 protein: CASSEARTSGVETQYF. Here the CDR3 DNA reads TGTGCCAGCAGTGAAGCCAGGACTAGCGGAGTAGAGACCCAGTACTTC.